These 10 T cell receptor beta chains originate from one sample sequenced in a study of shared clonotypes between healthy human individuals. Naive CD8 cells lacked CD45RO and underwent positive selection for CCR7, leaving out terminally differentiated effector memory CD45RA+ cells. Generated by immunoSEQ multiplex PCR, the TCRdb table keeps only in-frame clones and is missing some. Among around 2.1 million clones, approximately 94% were seen once, and the ten largest hold more than 1.5%. The sample consisted of naive CD8+ T cells from PBMCs. All receptors come from a man aged 18 to 29 in good health. Some clones in this sample may be carry-over from other donors' samples.

The chain couples TRBV9 to TRBJ1-2; possible D gene TRBD1, 6 bases. The CDR3 runs to 16 residues. The V end was cut by 4 bases, the J end by 6 bases, with 22 bases between. Germline V gene sequence: CDR1 SGDLS, CDR2 YYNGEE. In DNA form, the CDR3 reads TGTGCCAGCAGCCCGGCGGGGGGCCGCCCGGGAAATGGCTACACCTTC. Its protein is CASSPAGGRPGNGYTF.

The rearrangement links TRBV9 to TRBJ2-7; possibly TRBD1 or TRBD2 for D (7 bases each). The CDR3 runs 15 residues. Between the trimmed V and J ends, which lost 4 bases and 2 bases, there was a span of 16 bases. Germline V gene data show CDR1 as SGDLS and CDR2 as YYNGEE. In nucleotides, the CDR3 is TGTGCCAGCAGCCTCAGGGGGGGGCAGCCCTACGAGCAGTACTTC. Protein sequence: CASSLRGGQPYEQYF.

This chain joins TRBV11-2 and TRBJ2-5; tentative D call: TRBD2 (5 bases). The V gene lost 7 bases and the J gene lost 1 base, with 22 bases spanning the gap. CDR3 length: 17 amino acids. Germline values: CDR1 SGHAT, CDR2 FQNNGV. CDR3 loop: CASTPGFRARSQETQYF. CDR3 in DNA: TGTGCCAGCACCCCGGGGTTCAGAGCGAGAAGCCAAGAGACCCAGTACTTC.

This sequence joins TRBV27 and TRBJ1-5; a weak D match, TRBD1 (6 bases). The CDR3 length is 16 residues. The germline CDR1 and CDR2 sequences are MNHEY and SMNVEV (reference sequence). Trimming took off 4 bases at V and 0 bases at J, with 13 bases between the two ends. DNA of the CDR3: TGTGCCAGCAGTTGGGGGGGGGCCTATAGCAATCAGCCCCAGCATTTT. Translation gives CASSWGGAYSNQPQHF.

The J gene is TRBJ1-1, the V gene TRBV5-6; D may be TRBD1 (6 bases). CDR1 SGHDT and CDR2 YYEEEE come from the germline V gene. The CDR3 runs to 13 residues. The V gene lost 5 bases and the J gene lost 3 bases, with 11 bases spanning the gap. The CDR3 DNA reads TGTGCCAGCAGGGAGGGGGGGTACACTGAAGCTTTCTTT. Translation: CASREGGYTEAFF.

The table lists this clone with a count of one. This chain connects TRBV2 to TRBJ2-4; 8 nucleotides match TRBD2. V lost 0 bases, J lost 6 bases, and 4 bases stayed unmatched. The CDR3 length is 15 residues. CDR1 SNHLY and CDR2 FYNNEI come from the germline V gene. The CDR3 nucleotides read TGTGCCAGCAGTGAAGCTTCCAGCGGGAGAAACATTCAGTACTTC. Residues: CASSEASSGRNIQYF.

Concerning this clone itself: The sample carries other DNA sequences with the same CDR3. The rearrangement links TRBV7-9 to TRBJ2-3, with D unclear. Germline CDR1 reads SEHNR; CDR2 reads FQNEAQ (reference sequence). V lost 5 bases and J 0 bases, leaving 15 bases between the germline ends. CDR3 length: 16 amino acids. The chain's CDR3 is CASSPPLGTSTDTQYF. DNA for the CDR3: TGTGCCAGCAGCCCCCCCTTAGGTACTAGCACAGATACGCAGTATTTT. The complete variable domain, with remaining parts taken from reference TRBV7-9 and TRBJ2-3, reads DTGVSQNPRHKITKRGQNVTFRCDPISEHNRLYWYRQTLGQGPEFLTYFQNEAQLEKSRLLSDRFSAERPKGSFSTLEIQRTEQGDSAMYLCASSPPLGTSTDTQYFGPGTRLTVL.

This clone came up once. Other DNA variants within this sample encode the same CDR3. V and J are TRBV9 and TRBJ2-7; 9 bases fit TRBD1. The V gene's germline CDR1 is SGDLS and CDR2 YYNGEE. V shed 3 bases and J 6 bases; nucleotides not matched to a gene: 4. This CDR3 has 13 residues. The CDR3 DNA sequence: TGTGCCAGCAGCGCCGGACAGGGGTCCGAGCAGTACTTC. This encodes CASSAGQGSEQYF.

This clone was observed once. This chain joins TRBV7-9 and TRBJ2-3; 9 bases are a match to TRBD2. There are 15 residues in the CDR3. CDR1 is SEHNR, CDR2 FQNEAQ, per germline (reference sequence). Germline trimming cut 4 bases from V and 2 bases from J; bases unmatched to any gene: 4. In DNA form, the CDR3 reads TGTGCCAGCAGCTCCGCGGGAGGGCCCACAGATACGCAGTATTTT. It is translated as CASSSAGGPTDTQYF. Complete variable domain (other parts from reference TRBV7-9 and TRBJ2-3): DTGVSQNPRHKITKRGQNVTFRCDPISEHNRLYWYRQTLGQGPEFLTYFQNEAQLEKSRLLSDRFSAERPKGSFSTLEIQRTEQGDSAMYLCASSSAGGPTDTQYFGPGTRLTVL.

The V gene is TRBV10-3, the J gene TRBJ1-3, with a weak D call TRBD1 (6 bases). The CDR3 length is 17 residues. Trimming took 3 bases from V and 4 from J, leaving 19 bases between them. From germline, CDR1 is ENHRY and CDR2 SYGVKD. The CDR3 DNA is TGTGCCATCAGTGACGGACAGTACCCAACAGGAGGAAACACCATATATTTT. This translates into CAISDGQYPTGGNTIYF.